The 9 T cell receptor beta chains in this list originate from one sample, sequenced in a study of identical twins. MiXCR was run by TCRdb on the 5' RACE reads, yielding one entry per CDR3 protein. This table has around 670,000 distinct CDR3 sequences, approximately 6% appearing once. Source material: naive T cells sorted from blood. All receptors derive from a young man in good health.

This clonotype was seen at least ten times. The CDR3 DNA is TGTGCCAGCAGCCAGCGTCACCCCAGCACAGATACGCAGTATTTT. Its translation is CASSQRHPSTDTQYF. The V and J genes are TRBV14 and TRBJ2-3; D call uncertain. With 3 bases removed from V and 0 bases from J, the gap between germline ends came to 10 bases. CDR3 length: 15 residues. In germline, CDR1 is SGHDN, CDR2 FVKESK.

This clonotype was counted ten times or more. V is TRBV5-6 and J is TRBJ2-1; no clear D. This CDR3 comprises 11 residues. The germline CDR1 and CDR2 sequences are SGHDT and YYEEEE. Deletions cut 5 bases from V and 9 bases from J, with 9 bases between. The CDR3: CASSTEVEQFF. The CDR3 region has the DNA TGTGCCAGCAGTACAGAGGTTGAGCAGTTCTTC.

The genes are TRBV20-1 and TRBJ1-3; D is ambiguous. The germline V gene encodes CDR1 DFQATT and CDR2 SNEGSKA (reference sequence). The CDR3 has 16 residues. The V gene lost 0 bases and the J gene lost 0 bases, with 12 bases spanning the gap. Here the CDR3 DNA reads TGCAGTGCTAGAGAGAGTAGTTACACCTCTGGAAACACCATATATTTT. Translated, it gives CSARESSYTSGNTIYF.

The rearrangement links TRBV3-1 to TRBJ1-5; no definite D call. Trimming took 4 bases from V and 10 from J, leaving 5 bases between them. Germline V gene sequence: CDR1 LGHDT, CDR2 YNNKEL (reference sequence). The CDR3 spans 10 residues. The CDR3 sequence is CASSLGPQHF. CDR3 DNA: TGTGCCAGCAGCCTTGGACCCCAGCATTTT.

This rearrangement joins TRBV7-6 to TRBJ2-5, with TRBD2 matching over 11 bases. V shed 3 bases, J shed 0 bases, and the junction held 9 bases outside the gene matches. The CDR3 extends over 18 amino acids. Germline CDR1 is SGHVS and CDR2 is FNYEAQ. The CDR3 is CASSLPLAGGVDQETQYF. CDR3 sequence (DNA): TGTGCCAGCAGCTTGCCGTTAGCGGGAGGGGTCGACCAAGAGACCCAGTACTTC.

This clonotype showed up just a few times. This sequence joins TRBV28 and TRBJ1-1; TRBD1 agrees at 9 bases. This CDR3 contains 15 residues. CDR1 and CDR2 (germline): MDHEN, SYDVKM. Unmatched junction bases numbered 7, after V lost 4 bases and J lost 4 bases. The CDR3, as DNA: TGTGCCAGCAGTTACTCACAGGGGGCGGCCACTGAAGCTTTCTTT. It is translated as CASSYSQGAATEAFF.

This clonotype was detected many times. The V call is TRBV20-1, the J call TRBJ2-1, with TRBD2 as a possible D gene (5 bases). This CDR3 spans 18 amino acids. In germline, CDR1 is DFQATT, CDR2 SNEGSKA (reference sequence). Trimming removed 0 bases from V and 0 bases from J, with 18 bases in between. The CDR3 sequence is CSARDRGSGGSSYNEQFF. The CDR3 DNA reads as TGCAGTGCTAGAGACCGAGGGAGCGGAGGAAGCTCCTACAATGAGCAGTTCTTC.

The sample holds many counts of this clonotype. V and J are TRBV12-3 or TRBV12-4 and TRBJ2-4, with D uncertain. The CDR3 has 14 residues. Trimming took off 5 bases at V and 0 bases at J, with 8 bases between the two ends. CDR3 sequence reads: CASSPSLAKNIQYF. For the CDR3, the DNA is TGTGCCAGCAGTCCGAGTCTAGCCAAAAACATTCAGTACTTC.

In this sample, this clonotype turned up many times. The V call is TRBV29-1, the J call TRBJ2-1, with 10 bases lining up with TRBD1. The CDR3 has 12 residues. Trimming at V came to 7 bases and at J to 8 bases, leaving 5 bases not matched to a gene. Germline assignment: CDR1 SQVTM and CDR2 ANQGSEA. The CDR3 nucleotides are TGCAGCGGGGGACAGGGGAGGGATGAGCAGTTCTTC. This codes for CSGGQGRDEQFF.